Below, 19 T cell receptor beta chains from the same sample are listed, as sequenced in a study of cytomegalovirus exposure and HLA in healthy donors (dated by TCRdb to about 2017). Libraries were made using the immunoSEQ multiplex PCR assay. For the multiplex PCR, a mixture combining 60 forward primers for TCR Vbeta segments and 13 reverse primers for TCR Jbeta segments was used. TCRdb re-hosts the immuneACCESS table, in-frame sequences only. Its copies lack some clones; in the studies checked, an unresolved V gene accounts for under half of them, and the cause for the rest is not known. The sample includes about 190,000 clones, with more than 70% observed a single time. 1.7% of the sample goes to the ten largest clones. Specimen: PBMCs. The receptors shown here come from a middle-aged man in good health and CMV-seropositive.

The chain employs TRBV27 and TRBJ2-5; D might be TRBD1 (5 bases). TRBJ2-7 explains the end of the DNA better; the J call may be wrong. Germline lookup yields CDR1 MNHEY and CDR2 SMNVEV (reference sequence). The CDR3 is 13 amino acids. CDR3 DNA sequence: TGTGCCAGCAGTTTAGGCAGGACATACGAGCAGTACTTC. Its protein is CASSLGRTYEQYF.

CDR3 region: CASSFATYNEQFF. CDR3 in DNA: TGCGCCAGCAGCTTCGCTACCTACAATGAGCAGTTCTTC. V gene TRBV5-1 combines with J gene TRBJ2-1; D remains unclear. The V gene lost 2 bases and the J gene lost 2 bases, with 5 bases spanning the gap. Germline V CDR1 and CDR2: SGHRS, YFSETQ. This CDR3 has 13 amino acids.

The CDR3 spells CASSRTSGGVYEQYF. The CDR3 DNA follows: TGTGCCAGCAGTCGTACTAGCGGGGGGGTTTACGAGCAGTACTTC. J is TRBJ2-7 and V is TRBV2, with 13 bases lining up with TRBD2. J lost 4 bases, V lost 5 bases, and 5 bases had no gene match. The CDR3 has 15 amino acids. Germline CDR1 and CDR2: SNHLY and FYNNEI.

The chain is built from TRBV2 and TRBJ2-1; 9 nucleotides align to TRBD2. This CDR3 is built from 16 residues. CDR1 is SNHLY, CDR2 FYNNEI, per germline. The junction had 4 bases not matched to a gene; V was cut back by 4 bases and J by 0 bases. CDR3 coding DNA: TGTGCCAGCAGTGGATATAGCGGGAGCTCCTACAATGAGCAGTTCTTC. The encoded protein is CASSGYSGSSYNEQFF.

This clone was seen once. The chain uses TRBV19 and TRBJ1-2, with a tentative D call TRBD1 (5 bases). V lost 2 bases to trimming and J lost 6 bases, with 13 bases between them. The CDR3 sequence is 14 residues long. Germline-derived CDR1 and CDR2 are LNHDA and SQIVND (reference sequence). The CDR3 here is CASSIRQGSDGYTF. In DNA form, the CDR3 reads TGTGCCAGTAGTATAAGGCAGGGTTCTGATGGCTACACCTTC.

The V call is TRBV6-1, the J call TRBJ1-2; TRBD1 agrees at 7 bases. Germline trimming cut 3 bases from V and 4 bases from J; bases unmatched to any gene: 8. Germline V gene data show CDR1 as MNHNS and CDR2 as SASEGT. The CDR3 is 15 amino acids. The CDR3, as DNA: TGTGCCAGCAGTGAGAGGGGGCGCTCAACCTATGGCTACACCTTC. Translating it yields CASSERGRSTYGYTF.

This sequence joins TRBV28 and TRBJ2-7; TRBD1 matches 9 bases. This CDR3 is built from 15 residues. Germline CDR1 is MDHEN and CDR2 is SYDVKM. The J segment lost 2 bases and the V segment lost 7 bases, leaving 9 bases of the junction unmatched. CDR3 sequence (DNA): TGTGCCAGCACCTCCTTACAGGGGGCCCCCTACGAGCAGTACTTC. Translating it yields CASTSLQGAPYEQYF.

The rearrangement links TRBV5-4 to TRBJ1-2; D remains ambiguous. The CDR3 extends over 13 amino acids. Germline-derived CDR1 and CDR2 are SGHNT and YYREEE (reference sequence). Trimming stripped 6 bases from V and 5 bases from J, with 14 bases between. The CDR3 spells CASTPFLTYGYTF. As DNA, the CDR3 is TGTGCCAGCACTCCCTTCCTGACTTATGGCTACACCTTC.

The chain couples TRBV19 to TRBJ1-5; D remains ambiguous. This CDR3 spans 13 amino acids. V shed 7 bases and J shed 6 bases, with 13 bases lying between them. Per germline, CDR1 LNHDA and CDR2 SQIVND (reference sequence). CDR3 residues: CASTPTGGQPQHF. CDR3 in DNA: TGTGCCAGTACCCCTACCGGCGGTCAGCCCCAGCATTTT.

The rearrangement uses TRBV6-4 and TRBJ2-1; tentatively, D is TRBD2 (5 bases). The V end was cut by 5 bases, the J end by 4 bases, with 15 bases between. The CDR3 spans 15 residues. Per the germline V gene, CDR1 is MRHNA and CDR2 is SNTAGT. CDR3 nucleotide sequence: TGTGCCAGCAGTCCCGAGGTAGCGAGATACAATGAGCAGTTCTTC. This gives the protein CASSPEVARYNEQFF.

The rearrangement joins TRBV13 to TRBJ2-7, with TRBD2 identical over 13 bases. This CDR3 spans 15 amino acids. Germline CDR1 PRHDT, CDR2 FYEKMQ (reference sequence). The trim removed 5 bases at V and 0 bases at J, leaving 1 base unmatched. DNA of the CDR3: TGTGCCAGCAGCCGGACTAGCGGGAGCTCCTACGAGCAGTACTTC. Protein: CASSRTSGSSYEQYF.

The chain uses TRBV7-9 and TRBJ1-2; TRBD1 matches 10 bases. Germline lookup yields CDR1 SEHNR and CDR2 FQNEAQ (reference sequence). The CDR3 is 15 residues long. V was clipped by 3 bases and J by 3 bases; unmatched bases: 4. The CDR3, as DNA: TGTGCCAGCAGCTTCACGACAGGGGGCTACTATGGCTACACCTTC. Translated, it gives CASSFTTGGYYGYTF.

The gene calls are TRBV21-1 and TRBJ1-3; TRBD1 is the table's D call and was not checked against the DNA. TRBV21-1 is described as a pseudogene. This CDR3 region has 20 residues. CDR3 protein: CASSNPGDRDIILSGNTIYF. Here the CDR3 DNA reads TGTGCCAGCAGCAACCCCGGGGACAGGGACATCATACTCTCTGGAAACACCATATATTTT.

This chain connects TRBV7-9 to TRBJ2-7, with TRBD2 identical over 14 bases. The V gene's germline CDR1 is SEHNR and CDR2 FQNEAQ (reference sequence). This CDR3 contains 18 residues. V was clipped by 5 bases and J by 5 bases; unmatched bases: 14. CDR3 coding DNA: TGTGCCAGCAGCATAGTCAGGGGACTAGCGGGAGTGGACCACGAGCAGTACTTC. The encoded protein is CASSIVRGLAGVDHEQYF.

The chain combines TRBV28 with TRBJ2-5; possibly TRBD2 for D (6 bases). V lost 4 bases and J 1 base, leaving 16 bases between the germline ends. Germline V gene sequence: CDR1 MDHEN, CDR2 SYDVKM. The CDR3 is made up of 16 amino acids. CDR3: CASSSPSAGFQETQYF. In DNA form, the CDR3 reads TGTGCCAGCAGTTCCCCCAGCGCGGGGTTCCAAGAGACCCAGTACTTC.

The V call is TRBV10-3, the J call TRBJ2-1; 7 nucleotides line up with TRBD2. This CDR3 spans 14 amino acids. Germline V lookup: CDR1 ENHRY, CDR2 SYGVKD. Unmatched junction bases numbered 1, after V lost 3 bases and J lost 2 bases. For the CDR3, the DNA is TGTGCCATCAGTGATCTAGCGGCCTACAATGAGCAGTTCTTC. The encoded protein is CAISDLAAYNEQFF.

The CDR3 region is CAIKDTSRSGANVLTF. The DNA for the CDR3 is TGTGCCATCAAGGACACCTCGAGGTCTGGGGCCAACGTCCTGACTTTC. The chain links TRBV10-3 to TRBJ2-6; maybe TRBD1 (5 bases). The CDR3 runs to 16 residues. The V end was cut by 7 bases, the J end by 1 base, with 14 bases between. Germline CDR1 ENHRY, CDR2 SYGVKD.

This chain joins TRBV5-5 and TRBJ1-4; possible D gene TRBD1, 5 bases. The ends were cut back, 1 base at V and 5 bases at J, with 12 bases in the middle. This CDR3 has 15 residues. Germline CDR1 is SGHKS and CDR2 is YYEKEE (reference sequence). CDR3 protein: CASSLSSGLNEKLFF. In DNA, the CDR3 is TGTGCCAGCAGCTTGAGTTCAGGGTTGAATGAAAAACTGTTTTTT.

This chain uses TRBV27 with TRBJ2-7; D call uncertain. This CDR3 comprises 14 residues. Between the trimmed V and J ends, which lost 8 bases and 4 bases, there was a span of 18 bases. Germline V gene lookup returns CDR1 MNHEY and CDR2 SMNVEV (reference sequence). CDR3 in DNA: TGTGCCAGCCCCTCTCCCTTACACGGGTACGAGCAGTACTTC. The encoded protein is CASPSPLHGYEQYF.